The rows below give T cell receptor beta chains drawn from one sample of a study of resident and recirculating memory T cells in vitiligo. Sequenced by immunoSEQ multiplex PCR; TCRdb stores in-frame clones only, minus some. The data show 72,000 or so clones, 92% seen once. Sequencing was done on a sample of blood. The receptor set was obtained from a male donor with vitiligo. Each CDR3 is given with its conserved first and last residue. D genes are given only for firm matches. Expanded clones are given a class, and other clones once, few, many or no size at all.

>TRBD2|TRBJ2-5|TRBV2|.
CASGRRLAGETQYF
TGTGCCAGCGGTAGGAGACTAGCGGGAGAGACCCAGTACTTC
>.|TRBJ1-5|TRBV9|.
CASSPPFREANQPQHF
TGTGCCAGCAGCCCCCCGTTCCGGGAGGCCAATCAGCCCCAGCATTTT
>.|TRBJ2-7|TRBV5-1|once
CASSLGTVRYF
TGCGCCAGCAGCTTGGGTACAGTTCGGTACTTC
>TRBD2|TRBJ2-7|TRBV7-3|.
CASSLLAGGPHEQYF
TGTGCCAGCAGCCTACTAGCGGGAGGGCCCCACGAGCAGTACTTC
>.|TRBJ2-3|TRBV18|.
CASSPTGYGLYYTDTQYF
TGTGCCAGCTCACCAACCGGGTATGGGTTGTATTACACAGATACGCAGTATTTT
>.|TRBJ2-3|TRBV6-6|.
CASSTKDTQYF
TGTGCCAGCAGCACAAAAGATACGCAGTATTTT
>.|TRBJ2-4|TRBV6-5|.
CASSYSYGQKNIQYF
TGTGCCAGCAGTTACTCATATGGACAGAAAAACATTCAGTACTTC
>TRBD2|TRBJ2-7|TRBV11-2|.
CASSSLSGRGSYEQYF
TGTGCCAGCAGCTCTCTTAGCGGGAGGGGGTCCTACGAGCAGTACTTC
>TRBD1|TRBJ2-3|TRBV13|.
CASSFRAGQGTDTQYF
TGTGCCAGCAGCTTTAGGGCGGGACAGGGGACAGATACGCAGTATTTT
>.|TRBJ2-5|TRBV4-1|once
CASSQPDGSAQETQYF
TGCGCCAGCAGCCAACCGGATGGAAGCGCTCAAGAGACCCAGTACTTC
>TRBD2|TRBJ2-7|TRBV7-2|once
CASSNRLAGGPGEQYF
TGTGCCAGCAGCAATCGACTAGCGGGAGGGCCAGGGGAGCAGTACTTC
>.|TRBJ1-1|TRBV9|.
CASSGQNTEAFF
TGTGCCAGCAGCGGACAGAACACTGAAGCTTTCTTT
>TRBD1|TRBJ1-1|TRBV6-6|.
CASRKDRGLDEAFF
TGTGCCAGCAGAAAGGACAGGGGGCTTGATGAAGCTTTCTTT
>TRBD1|TRBJ2-7|TRBV27|once
CASTPLRGYEQYF
TGTGCCAGCACCCCCCTCAGGGGGTACGAGCAGTACTTC
>.|TRBJ2-7|TRBV5-6|.
CASSLEGPPLYEQYF
TGTGCCAGCAGCTTGGAGGGGCCCCCCCTATACGAGCAGTACTTC
>TRBD1|TRBJ2-3|TRBV12-5|.
CASGPGQGTDTQYF
TGTGCTAGTGGTCCGGGACAGGGCACAGATACGCAGTATTTT
>TRBD2|TRBJ2-7|TRBV27|.
CASRYYPSGTYEQYF
TGTGCCAGCAGGTACTACCCTAGCGGGACCTACGAGCAGTACTTC
>TRBD2|TRBJ2-3|TRBV7-3|.
CASSWLAGITDTQYF
TGTGCCAGCAGCTGGCTAGCGGGAATCACAGATACGCAGTATTTT
>TRBD1|TRBJ2-5|TRBV28|.
CASNSGTGAGETQYF
TGTGCCAGCAACTCCGGGACAGGGGCTGGAGAGACCCAGTACTTC
>TRBD1|TRBJ2-3|TRBV2|.
CARSRAGGPTDTQYF
TGTGCCAGAAGCCGGGCAGGGGGCCCCACAGATACGCAGTATTTT
>.|TRBJ1-4|TRBV10-2|.
CASSARDTLREKLFF
TGCGCCAGCAGTGCGAGGGACACCCTGCGGGAAAAACTGTTTTTT
>.|TRBJ2-1|TRBV11-3|.
CASSLGRRGLSVNEQFF
TGTGCCAGCAGCTTAGGGCGGCGGGGGCTTTCAGTCAATGAGCAGTTCTTC
>.|TRBJ1-5|TRBV28|.
CASSFTKIFQPQHF
TGTGCCAGCAGTTTCACTAAGATATTTCAGCCCCAGCATTTT
>.|TRBJ1-1|TRBV25-1|.
CASSGAGYTEAFF
TGTGCCAGCAGTGGGGCAGGGTACACTGAAGCTTTCTTT
>TRBD1|TRBJ2-2|TRBV11-2|.
CASSLDRGGTGELFF
TGTGCCAGCAGCCTGGACAGGGGCGGGACCGGGGAGCTGTTTTTT
>.|TRBJ2-1|TRBV30|.
CAWSLGAGDEQFF
TGTGCCTGGAGTCTGGGGGCCGGAGATGAGCAGTTCTTC